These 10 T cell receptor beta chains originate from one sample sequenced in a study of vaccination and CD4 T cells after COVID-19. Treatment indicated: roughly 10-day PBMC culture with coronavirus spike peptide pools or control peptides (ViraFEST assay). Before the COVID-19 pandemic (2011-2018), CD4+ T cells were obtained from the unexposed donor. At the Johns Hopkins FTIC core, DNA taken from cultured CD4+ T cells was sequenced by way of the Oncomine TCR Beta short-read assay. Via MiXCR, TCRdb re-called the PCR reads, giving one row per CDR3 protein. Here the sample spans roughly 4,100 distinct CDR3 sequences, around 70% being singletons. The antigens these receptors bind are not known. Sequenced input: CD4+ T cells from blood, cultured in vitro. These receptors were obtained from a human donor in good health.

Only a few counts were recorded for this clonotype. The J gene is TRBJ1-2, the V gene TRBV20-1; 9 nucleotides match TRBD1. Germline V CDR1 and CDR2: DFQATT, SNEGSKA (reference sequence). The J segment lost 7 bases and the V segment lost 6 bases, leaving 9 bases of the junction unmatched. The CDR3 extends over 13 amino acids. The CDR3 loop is CSAGTGIRSGYTF. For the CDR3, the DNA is TGCAGTGCCGGGACAGGGATAAGGAGTGGCTACACCTTC.

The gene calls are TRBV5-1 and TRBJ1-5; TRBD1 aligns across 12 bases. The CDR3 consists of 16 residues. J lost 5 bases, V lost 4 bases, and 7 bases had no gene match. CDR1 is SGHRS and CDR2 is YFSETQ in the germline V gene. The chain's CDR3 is CASSPGTGGLHQPQHF. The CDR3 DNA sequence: TGCGCCAGCAGCCCCGGGACAGGGGGCCTTCATCAGCCCCAGCATTTT. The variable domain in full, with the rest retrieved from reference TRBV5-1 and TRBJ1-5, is KAGVTQTPRYLIKTRGQQVTLSCSPISGHRSVSWYQQTPGQGLQFLFEYFSETQRNKGNFPGRFSGRQFSNSRSEMNVSTLELGDSALYLCASSPGTGGLHQPQHFGDGTRLSIL.

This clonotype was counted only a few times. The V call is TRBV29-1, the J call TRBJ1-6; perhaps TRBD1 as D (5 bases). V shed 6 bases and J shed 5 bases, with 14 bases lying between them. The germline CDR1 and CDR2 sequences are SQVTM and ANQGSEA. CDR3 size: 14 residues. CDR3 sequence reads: CSVAVAGNNSPLHF. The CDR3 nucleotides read TGCAGCGTGGCGGTGGCAGGGAATAATTCACCCCTCCACTTT. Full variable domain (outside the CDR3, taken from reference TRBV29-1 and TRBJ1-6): SAVISQKPSRDICQRGTSLTIQCQVDSQVTMMFWYRQQPGQSLTLIATANQGSEATYESGFVIDKFPISRPNLTFSTLTVSNMSPEDSSIYLCSVAVAGNNSPLHFGNGTRLTVT.

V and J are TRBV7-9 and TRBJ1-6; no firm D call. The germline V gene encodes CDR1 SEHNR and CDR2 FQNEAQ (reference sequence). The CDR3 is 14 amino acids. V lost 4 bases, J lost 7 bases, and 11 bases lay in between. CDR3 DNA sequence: TGTGCCAGCAGCTACCCGGTCCCAAATTCACCCCTCCACTTT. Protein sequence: CASSYPVPNSPLHF.

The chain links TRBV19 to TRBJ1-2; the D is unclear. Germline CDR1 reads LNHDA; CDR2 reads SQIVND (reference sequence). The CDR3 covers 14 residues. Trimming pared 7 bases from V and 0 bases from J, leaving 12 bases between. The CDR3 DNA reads TGTGCCAGTAATCCCACCTGGACTAACTATGGCTACACCTTC. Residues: CASNPTWTNYGYTF.

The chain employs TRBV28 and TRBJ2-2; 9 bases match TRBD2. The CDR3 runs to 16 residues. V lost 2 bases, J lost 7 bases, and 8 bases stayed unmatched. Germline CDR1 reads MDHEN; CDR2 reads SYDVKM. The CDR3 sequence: CASSLHLAGAVGELFF. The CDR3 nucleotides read TGTGCCAGCAGTTTACATTTAGCGGGAGCCGTCGGGGAGCTGTTTTTT.

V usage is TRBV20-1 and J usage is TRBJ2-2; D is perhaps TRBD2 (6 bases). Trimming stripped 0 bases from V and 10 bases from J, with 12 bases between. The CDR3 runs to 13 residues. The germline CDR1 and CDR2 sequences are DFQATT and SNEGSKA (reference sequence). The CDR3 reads CSARDQGRMELFF. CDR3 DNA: TGCAGTGCTAGAGATCAAGGGAGGATGGAGCTGTTTTTT.

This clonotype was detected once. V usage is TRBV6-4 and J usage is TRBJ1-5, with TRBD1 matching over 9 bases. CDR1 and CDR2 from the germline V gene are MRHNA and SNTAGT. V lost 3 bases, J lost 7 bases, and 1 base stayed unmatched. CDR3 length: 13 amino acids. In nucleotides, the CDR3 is TGTGCCAGCAGTGAGACAGGGGGGCAGCCCCAGCATTTT. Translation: CASSETGGQPQHF.

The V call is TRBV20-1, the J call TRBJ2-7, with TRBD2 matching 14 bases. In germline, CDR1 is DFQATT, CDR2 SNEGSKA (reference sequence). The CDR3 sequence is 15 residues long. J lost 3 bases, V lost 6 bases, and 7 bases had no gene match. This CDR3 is CSATGTSGSIYEQYF. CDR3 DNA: TGCAGTGCAACTGGGACTAGCGGGAGTATCTACGAGCAGTACTTC.

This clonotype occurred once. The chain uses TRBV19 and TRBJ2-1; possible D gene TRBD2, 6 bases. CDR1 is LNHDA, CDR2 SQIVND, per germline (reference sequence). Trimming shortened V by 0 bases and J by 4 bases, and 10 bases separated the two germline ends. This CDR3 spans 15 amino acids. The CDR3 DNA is TGTGCCAGTAGTATAGATCCCCGGGGGTACAATGAGCAGTTCTTC. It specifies CASSIDPRGYNEQFF. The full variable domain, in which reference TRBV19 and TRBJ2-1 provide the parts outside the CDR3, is DGGITQSPKYLFRKEGQNVTLSCEQNLNHDAMYWYRQDPGQGLRLIYYSQIVNDFQKGDIAEGYSVSREKKESFPLTVTSAQKNPTAFYLCASSIDPRGYNEQFFGPGTRLTVL.